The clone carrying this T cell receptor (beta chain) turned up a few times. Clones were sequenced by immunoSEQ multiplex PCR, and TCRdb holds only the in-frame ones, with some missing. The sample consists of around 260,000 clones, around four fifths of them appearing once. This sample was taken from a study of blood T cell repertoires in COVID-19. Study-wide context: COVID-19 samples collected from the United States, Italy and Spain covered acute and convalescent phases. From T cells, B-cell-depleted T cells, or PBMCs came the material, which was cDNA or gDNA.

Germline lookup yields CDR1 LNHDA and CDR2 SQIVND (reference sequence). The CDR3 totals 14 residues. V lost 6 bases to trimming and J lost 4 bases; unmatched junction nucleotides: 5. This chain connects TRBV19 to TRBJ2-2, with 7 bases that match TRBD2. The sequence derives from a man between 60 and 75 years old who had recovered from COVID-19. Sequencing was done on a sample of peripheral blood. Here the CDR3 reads CASSHPGGTGELFF. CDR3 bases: TGTGCCAGTAGCCATCCGGGGGGCACCGGGGAGCTGTTTTTT.